Included here is one T cell receptor (beta chain) sequence, with context. This sample was taken from a study of cytotoxic CD8 clonotypes in ibrutinib-treated CLL. This CDR3 spans 11 amino acids. The V gene lost 6 bases and the J gene lost 7 bases, with 10 bases spanning the gap. From germline, CDR1 is SGDLS and CDR2 YYNGEE. Method: immunoSEQ multiplex PCR; TCRdb's copy keeps in-frame clones and lacks some. The sample shows 150,000 or so clones, 80% of them seen only once. The sample was PBMCs, taken after 36 months of ibrutinib treatment. The receptor's source is a human donor with chronic lymphocytic leukemia. J is TRBJ1-2 and V is TRBV9, with D uncertain. The CDR3 DNA follows: TGTGCCAGCATCGAAACCGGTGGCTACACCTTC. Translation gives CASIETGGYTF.